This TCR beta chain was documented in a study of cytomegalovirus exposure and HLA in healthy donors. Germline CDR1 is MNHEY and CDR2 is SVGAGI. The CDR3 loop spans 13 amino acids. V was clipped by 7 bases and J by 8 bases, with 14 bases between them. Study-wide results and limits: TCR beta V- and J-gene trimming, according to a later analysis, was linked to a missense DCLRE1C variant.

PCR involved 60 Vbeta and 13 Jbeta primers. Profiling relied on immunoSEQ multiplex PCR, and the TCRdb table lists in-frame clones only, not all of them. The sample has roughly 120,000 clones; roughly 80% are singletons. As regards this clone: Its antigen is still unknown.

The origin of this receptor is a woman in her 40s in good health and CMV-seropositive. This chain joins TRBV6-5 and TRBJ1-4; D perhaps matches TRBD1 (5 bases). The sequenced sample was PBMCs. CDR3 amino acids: CASKSGVGEKLFF. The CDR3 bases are TGTGCCAGCAAGTCGGGGGTAGGGGAAAAACTGTTTTTT.